The clone carrying this TCR beta chain was picked up a small number of times. These data come from a study of blood T cell repertoires in COVID-19. About the study: Material from acute and convalescent COVID-19 was sourced from the United States, Italy and Spain. T cells, B-cell-depleted T cells, or PBMCs provided the cDNA or gDNA that served as material.

Original processing notes: By means of reference gene primer amplification, nucleated cell counts were estimated. Produced via immunoSEQ multiplex PCR; TCRdb's table is partial and in-frame only. V and J calls and clone size are those listed in that table; D and trimming were worked out from the DNA. The data show under 150,000 clones, approximately 88% seen once. CDR1 SGHDT and CDR2 YYEEEE come from the germline V gene. Losses at the gene ends were 4 bases for V and 4 bases for J; bases not matched to a gene: 10. The CDR3 has 16 residues. The chain combines TRBV5-6 with TRBJ2-1; 8 bases are shared with TRBD1. This TCR was sampled from a human donor in a cohort sampled during active COVID-19. Specimen: peripheral blood. The CDR3 sequence is CASSPGQGALYNEQFF. The DNA for the CDR3 is TGTGCCAGCAGCCCCGGTCAGGGGGCTTTATACAATGAGCAGTTCTTC.